Below are 17 T cell receptor beta chains sequenced from a single sample in a study of beta chain features in type 1 diabetes. Points from the study as a whole: Shorter TCRB CDR3s, moderately but significantly so, were found in Type 1 diabetes patients in all four CD4+ subsets.

No antigen has been assigned to these receptors. The authors reverse transcribed all of the isolated RNA, so sequencing captured expressed TCRB transcripts. Clones were sequenced by immunoSEQ multiplex PCR, and TCRdb holds only the in-frame ones, with some missing. The sample has 300,000 to 350,000 clones; around 9.7% are singletons. Sequenced input: central memory CD4+ T cells from blood. These receptors all come from a man aged 25 to 40 with type 1 diabetes.

This clone was seen a few times. The chain uses TRBV9 and TRBJ1-6, with D tentatively TRBD1 (6 bases). V gave up 3 bases and J gave up 7 bases, with 8 bases separating them. The CDR3 runs 13 residues. CDR1 and CDR2 from the germline V gene are SGDLS and YYNGEE. CDR3 protein: CASSAGQNSPLHF. CDR3 coding DNA: TGTGCCAGCAGCGCCGGACAGAATTCACCCCTCCACTTT.

The V and J genes are TRBV7-2 and TRBJ1-1; no clear D. The V end lost 6 bases, the J end lost 1 base, and 12 bases lay between the germline ends. CDR1 and CDR2 from the germline V gene are SGHTA and FQGNSA. The CDR3 loop spans 14 amino acids. CDR3 residues: CASSRLRGNTEAFF. The CDR3 coding sequence is TGTGCCAGCAGTCGACTGCGCGGGAACACTGAAGCTTTCTTT.

This chain links TRBV7-9 with TRBJ1-2, with 8 bases matching TRBD1. The germline gives CDR1 SEHNR, CDR2 FQNEAQ (reference sequence). This CDR3 has 18 residues. Trimming removed 0 bases from V and 4 bases from J; junction bases left unmatched: 13. The chain's CDR3 is CASSLADRALDSPYGYTF. The DNA for the CDR3 is TGTGCCAGCAGCTTAGCGGACAGGGCCCTTGACAGCCCCTATGGCTACACCTTC.

The genes are TRBV7-2 and TRBJ1-6; D may be TRBD1 (5 bases). The V end was cut by 5 bases, the J end by 10 bases, with 21 bases between. There are 16 residues in the CDR3. CDR1 SGHTA and CDR2 FQGNSA come from the germline V gene. The CDR3 bases are TGTGCCAGCAGCCCAGGCAGGGCCTCAACCGGATCACCCCTCCACTTT. Protein sequence: CASSPGRASTGSPLHF.

This sequence joins TRBV27 and TRBJ1-4; the D is unclear. Trimming pared 4 bases from V and 8 bases from J, leaving 11 bases between. This CDR3 region has 13 residues. Per germline, CDR1 MNHEY and CDR2 SMNVEV (reference sequence). The CDR3 DNA sequence: TGTGCCAGCAGTTCCGGGATGAGGGAAAAACTGTTTTTT. Translated: CASSSGMREKLFF.

This chain connects TRBV6-6 to TRBJ2-1; D call uncertain. Germline values: CDR1 MNHNY, CDR2 SVGAGI (reference sequence). Trimming removed 6 bases from V and 5 bases from J, with 5 bases in between. This CDR3 has 11 residues. The CDR3 loop reads CASRWDNEQFF. Written as DNA, the CDR3 is TGTGCCAGCAGATGGGACAATGAGCAGTTCTTC.

The gene calls are TRBV6-6 and TRBJ2-4; tentative D call: TRBD2 (6 bases). Germline CDR1 MNHNY, CDR2 SVGAGI (reference sequence). The CDR3 runs to 13 residues. V shed 7 bases and J shed 11 bases, with 18 bases lying between them. The CDR3 nucleotides are TGTGCCAGCAATTCACTAGCCCCCAATCTTCAGTACTTC. This gives the protein CASNSLAPNLQYF.

This clone has more than one count but fewer than ten. This chain joins TRBV7-2 and TRBJ2-1; D not certain. The germline V and J ends were trimmed by 1 base and 3 bases, with 10 bases remaining between them. The CDR3 is made up of 15 amino acids. Per the germline V gene, CDR1 is SGHTA and CDR2 is FQGNSA. CDR3: CASSLGFNFYNEQFF. The CDR3 DNA follows: TGTGCCAGCAGCTTAGGGTTTAACTTCTACAATGAGCAGTTCTTC.

The V and J genes are TRBV30 and TRBJ2-1, with D perhaps TRBD2 (6 bases). The CDR3 is 13 residues long. V was shortened by 7 bases and J by 4 bases, with 14 bases between the two germline ends. CDR1 and CDR2 (germline): GTSNPN, SVGIG (reference sequence). CDR3 in DNA: TGTGCCTCCCCGGGACTCCAATACAATGAGCAGTTCTTC. This sequence encodes CASPGLQYNEQFF.

J is TRBJ2-3 and V is TRBV6-5, with a tentative D call TRBD1 (6 bases). Germline V lookup: CDR1 MNHEY, CDR2 SVGAGI. The V end lost 6 bases, the J end lost 5 bases, and 12 bases lay between the germline ends. CDR3 length: 13 amino acids. Here the CDR3 DNA reads TGTGCCAGCAGGAAACAGGGTGGAGATACGCAGTATTTT. Protein product: CASRKQGGDTQYF.

The chain couples TRBV6-1 to TRBJ1-2; D is unresolved. There are 13 residues in the CDR3. Trimming pared 6 bases from V and 2 bases from J, leaving 10 bases between. Germline V CDR1 and CDR2: MNHNS, SASEGT. CDR3 residues: CASRTDSNYGYTF. CDR3 nucleotides: TGTGCCAGCAGGACCGACTCGAACTATGGCTACACCTTC.

This clone was seen a few times. The chain uses TRBV15 and TRBJ1-1; D not resolved. Trimming shortened V by 8 bases and J by 1 base, and 11 bases separated the two germline ends. CDR1 and CDR2 (germline): LNHNV, YYDKDF (reference sequence). The CDR3 is 13 residues long. CDR3 DNA sequence: TGTGCCACCGGGAGTTGGGGGAACACTGAAGCTTTCTTT. Translation: CATGSWGNTEAFF.

The chain couples TRBV28 to TRBJ2-5, with D perhaps TRBD1 (6 bases). The CDR3 covers 13 residues. CDR1 MDHEN and CDR2 SYDVKM come from the germline V gene. V lost 2 bases to trimming and J lost 3 bases, with 7 bases between them. The CDR3 DNA sequence: TGTGCCAGCAGTTTAAACAGGGAAGAGACCCAGTACTTC. It yields the protein CASSLNREETQYF.

This clone was detected a few times. The rearrangement links TRBV10-3 to TRBJ1-2, with D unresolved. Trimming took off 6 bases at V and 0 bases at J, with 8 bases between the two ends. CDR3 length equals 13 residues. Germline V gene lookup returns CDR1 ENHRY and CDR2 SYGVKD. CDR3 protein: CAIREEANYGYTF. CDR3 sequence (DNA): TGTGCCATCAGGGAGGAGGCTAACTATGGCTACACCTTC.

The chain has TRBV7-2 and TRBJ2-1, with 7 bases fitting TRBD1. V shed 5 bases, J shed 7 bases, and the junction held 11 bases outside the gene matches. The CDR3 runs 15 residues. The germline V gene has CDR1 SGHTA and CDR2 FQGNSA. CDR3 loop: CASSSPTGIGNEQFF. In nucleotides, the CDR3 is TGTGCCAGCAGCAGTCCGACAGGGATTGGTAATGAGCAGTTCTTC.

This clone was seen a few times. V usage is TRBV7-9 and J usage is TRBJ2-3, with 8 bases matching TRBD2. Losses at the gene ends were 5 bases for V and 3 bases for J; bases not matched to a gene: 13. The CDR3 totals 17 residues. Germline CDR1 SEHNR, CDR2 FQNEAQ (reference sequence). In nucleotides, the CDR3 is TGTGCCAGCAGCCTCATATCCCGGGGGGGCCGGACAGATACGCAGTATTTT. Amino acids: CASSLISRGGRTDTQYF.

This clone turned up a few times. The chain recombines TRBV6-1 with TRBJ1-1; D is uncertain. This CDR3 is built from 15 residues. Trimming removed 6 bases at V and 7 bases at J, with 21 bases between. Germline CDR1 MNHNS, CDR2 SASEGT. CDR3 coding DNA: TGTGCCAGCAGCCAAAGATCCACGAAGGGCGGTGAAGCTTTCTTT. Residues: CASSQRSTKGGEAFF.